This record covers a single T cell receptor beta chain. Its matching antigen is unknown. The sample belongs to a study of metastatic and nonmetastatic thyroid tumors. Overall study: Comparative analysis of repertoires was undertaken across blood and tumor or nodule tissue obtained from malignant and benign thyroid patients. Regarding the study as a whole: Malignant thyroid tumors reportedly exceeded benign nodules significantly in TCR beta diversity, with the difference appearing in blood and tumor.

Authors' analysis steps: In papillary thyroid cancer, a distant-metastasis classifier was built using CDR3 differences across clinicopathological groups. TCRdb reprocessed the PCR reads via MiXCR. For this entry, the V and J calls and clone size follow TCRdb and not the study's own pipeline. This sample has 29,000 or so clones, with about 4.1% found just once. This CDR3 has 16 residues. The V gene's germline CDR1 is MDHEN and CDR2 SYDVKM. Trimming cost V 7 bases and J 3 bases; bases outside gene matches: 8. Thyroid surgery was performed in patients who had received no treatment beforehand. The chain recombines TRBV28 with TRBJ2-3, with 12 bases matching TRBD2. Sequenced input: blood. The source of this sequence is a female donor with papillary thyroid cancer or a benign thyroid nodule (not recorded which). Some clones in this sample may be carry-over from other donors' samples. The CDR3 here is CASTPRTSGITDTQYF. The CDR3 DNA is TGTGCCAGCACACCTCGGACTAGCGGGATTACAGATACGCAGTATTTT.